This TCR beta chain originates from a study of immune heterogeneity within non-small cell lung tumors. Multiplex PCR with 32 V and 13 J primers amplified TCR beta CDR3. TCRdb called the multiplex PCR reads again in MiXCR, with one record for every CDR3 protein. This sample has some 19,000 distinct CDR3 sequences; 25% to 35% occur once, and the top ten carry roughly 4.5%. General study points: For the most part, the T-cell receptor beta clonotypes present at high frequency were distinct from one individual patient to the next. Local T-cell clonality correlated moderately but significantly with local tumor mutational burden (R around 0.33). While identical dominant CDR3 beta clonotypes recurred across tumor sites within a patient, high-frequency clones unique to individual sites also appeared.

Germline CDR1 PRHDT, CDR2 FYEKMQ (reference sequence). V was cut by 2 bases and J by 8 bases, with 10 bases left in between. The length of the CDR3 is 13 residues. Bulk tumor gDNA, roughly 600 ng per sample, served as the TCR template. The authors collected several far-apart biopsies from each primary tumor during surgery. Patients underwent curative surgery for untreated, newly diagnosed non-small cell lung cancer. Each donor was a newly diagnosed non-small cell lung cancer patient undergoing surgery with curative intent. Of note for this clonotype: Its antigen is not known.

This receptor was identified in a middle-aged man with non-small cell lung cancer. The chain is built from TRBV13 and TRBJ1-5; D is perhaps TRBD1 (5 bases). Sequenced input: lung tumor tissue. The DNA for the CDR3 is TGTGCCAGCAGCTTATATGGGACCGAGCCCCAGCATTTT. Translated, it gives CASSLYGTEPQHF. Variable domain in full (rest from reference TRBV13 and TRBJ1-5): AAGVIQSPRHLIKEKRETATLKCYPIPRHDTVYWYQQGPGQDPQFLISFYEKMQSDKGSIPDRFSAQQFSDYHSELNMSSLELGDSALYFCASSLYGTEPQHFGDGTRLSIL.